Following are 27 T cell receptor beta chains from one sample sequenced in a study of early T cells in non-severe SARS-CoV-2 infection. Using its own MiXCR run on the 5' RACE reads, TCRdb lists one record per CDR3 protein. This repertoire shows roughly 80,000 distinct CDR3 sequences, 15% to 19% found once; its top ten account for around 10%. Sequenced sample: whole blood. These receptors were collected from an adult who was a healthcare worker with PCR-confirmed SARS-CoV-2 infection or an uninfected control (not recorded which).

The chain joins TRBV18 to TRBJ1-1; the D gene is possibly TRBD1 (5 bases). CDR1 and CDR2 from the germline V gene are KGHSH and LQKENI. This CDR3 contains 14 residues. The V end was cut by 7 bases, the J end by 1 base, with 13 bases between. CDR3 protein: CASLTDRQNTEAFF. The CDR3 DNA sequence: TGTGCCAGCTTAACTGACAGACAGAACACTGAAGCTTTCTTT.

This clonotype has a count of ten or more. The chain is built from TRBV29-1 and TRBJ2-5, with 8 positions matching TRBD1. The V gene's germline CDR1 is SQVTM and CDR2 ANQGSEA. V was clipped by 6 bases and J by 4 bases; unmatched bases: 7. CDR3 length: 13 residues. The CDR3 DNA follows: TGCAGCGTGCACAGGGGGAGGTCAGAGACCCAGTACTTC. This encodes CSVHRGRSETQYF.

This chain joins TRBV19 and TRBJ1-5; D possibly corresponds to TRBD1 (6 bases). The CDR3 spans 14 residues. V lost 3 bases and J lost 6, with 12 bases in between. Germline loops: CDR1 LNHDA, CDR2 SQIVND (reference sequence). CDR3 loop: CASSIPQGTQPQHF. The CDR3 DNA reads TGTGCCAGTAGTATCCCGCAGGGGACTCAGCCCCAGCATTTT.

This sequence joins TRBV27 and TRBJ2-7; D is ambiguous. CDR1 MNHEY and CDR2 SMNVEV come from the germline V gene (reference sequence). The CDR3 spans 14 residues. The V and J ends lost 0 bases and 3 bases respectively, with 9 bases between them. The CDR3 spells CASSLSGNRYEQYF. In nucleotides, the CDR3 is TGTGCCAGCAGTTTATCCGGCAACCGCTACGAGCAGTACTTC.

The rearrangement links TRBV20-1 to TRBJ1-1, with unresolved D. The CDR3 totals 15 residues. CDR1 and CDR2 from the germline V gene are DFQATT and SNEGSKA (reference sequence). Trimming removed 1 base from V and 1 base from J, with 13 bases in between. DNA of the CDR3: TGCAGTGCTAGAGTGGGGTCTCGGGGGAACACTGAAGCTTTCTTT. Translated: CSARVGSRGNTEAFF.

In its sample, this clonotype was seen a few times. The J gene is TRBJ2-1, the V gene TRBV14; possibly TRBD2 for D (5 bases). Looked up from germline, CDR1 is SGHDN and CDR2 is FVKESK. The CDR3 is 14 residues long. Trimming cost V 3 bases and J 9 bases, with 15 bases left between them. CDR3 sequence reads: CASSHHVRGIEQFF. Here the CDR3 DNA reads TGTGCCAGCAGCCACCACGTCCGGGGTATTGAGCAGTTCTTC. The full variable domain, rest sourced from reference TRBV14 and TRBJ2-1, is EAGVTQFPSHSVIEKGQTVTLRCDPISGHDNLYWYRRVMGKEIKFLLHFVKESKQDESGMPNNRFLAERTGGTYSTLKVQPAELEDSGVYFCASSHHVRGIEQFFGPGTRLTVL.

The chain links TRBV9 to TRBJ2-1; D possibly corresponds to TRBD2 (6 bases). With 0 bases removed from V and 7 bases from J, the gap between germline ends came to 14 bases. The germline CDR1 and CDR2 sequences are SGDLS and YYNGEE. CDR3 length equals 15 residues. The CDR3 loop reads CASSVARRAGNEQFF. In DNA, the CDR3 is TGTGCCAGCAGCGTAGCTCGGAGGGCCGGGAATGAGCAGTTCTTC.

This clonotype appeared a few times. The chain has TRBV6-6 and TRBJ2-1; TRBD2 aligns across 13 bases. The germline CDR1 and CDR2 sequences are MNHNY and SVGAGI (reference sequence). Trimming removed 3 bases from V and 8 bases from J; junction bases left unmatched: 7. This CDR3 has 16 residues. The DNA of the CDR3 is TGTGCCAGCAGTTATTTCGGGACTAGCGGGACCCATGAGCAGTTCTTC. Translated: CASSYFGTSGTHEQFF.

In this sample, this clonotype turned up many times. The V gene is TRBV29-1, the J gene TRBJ1-3, with D tentatively TRBD1 (6 bases). Trimming pared 4 bases from V and 4 bases from J, leaving 11 bases between. This CDR3 is built from 13 residues. Germline V gene sequence: CDR1 SQVTM, CDR2 ANQGSEA. CDR3 protein: CSVAGVSGNTIYF. CDR3 nucleotides: TGCAGCGTTGCAGGGGTAAGCGGAAACACCATATATTTT.

This clonotype appeared a few times. The chain links TRBV27 to TRBJ2-1; D is perhaps TRBD2 (6 bases). This CDR3 contains 13 residues. Between the trimmed V and J ends, which lost 10 bases and 9 bases, there was a span of 19 bases. Germline loops: CDR1 MNHEY, CDR2 SMNVEV (reference sequence). Written as DNA, the CDR3 is TGTGCCATCTCTGCCTCTAGCGTCGCTGAGCAGTTCTTC. Its protein product is CAISASSVAEQFF.

The J gene is TRBJ1-2, the V gene TRBV29-1; the match to TRBD1 covers 10 bases. V trimming: 6 bases; J trimming: 4 bases; junction bases outside the gene matches: 8. Germline lookup yields CDR1 SQVTM and CDR2 ANQGSEA. The CDR3 sequence is 14 residues long. The CDR3 is CSVGQGEKGYGYTF. DNA of the CDR3: TGCAGCGTCGGACAGGGGGAGAAAGGCTATGGCTACACCTTC.

This clonotype came up once. In DNA form, the CDR3 reads TGTGCCAGCAGCCAACCCCGACAGGGACCGGACACTGAAGCTTTCTTT. Its protein product is CASSQPRQGPDTEAFF. The chain is built from TRBV4-2 and TRBJ1-1; TRBD1 aligns across 7 bases. With 2 bases clipped from V and 3 bases from J, the junction kept 9 bases outside the gene matches. The CDR3 is 16 amino acids. Germline CDR1 reads LGHNA; CDR2 reads YNFKEQ.

Only a few counts were recorded for this clonotype. The J gene is TRBJ2-1, the V gene TRBV19, with D possibly TRBD1 on 6 matching bases. The germline V gene encodes CDR1 LNHDA and CDR2 SQIVND (reference sequence). V was clipped by 7 bases and J by 6 bases, with 10 bases between them. This CDR3 spans 12 amino acids. DNA of the CDR3: TGTGCCAGTACCACAGGGTCCAATGAGCAGTTCTTC. Translated: CASTTGSNEQFF.

This clonotype has only a few counts. V gene TRBV14 combines with J gene TRBJ2-3; tentative D call: TRBD1 (6 bases). Germline-derived CDR1 and CDR2 are SGHDN and FVKESK. V was cut by 1 base and J by 2 bases, with 7 bases left in between. The CDR3 is made up of 14 amino acids. CDR3 in DNA: TGTGCCAGCAGCCAAGGGACAGCCACAGATACGCAGTATTTT. Protein: CASSQGTATDTQYF.

This clonotype was seen at least ten times. The CDR3 region is CASSIPRLRQGADGYTF. CDR3 nucleotide sequence: TGTGCCAGTAGTATTCCCCGACTGCGACAGGGGGCGGATGGCTACACCTTC. This rearrangement joins TRBV19 to TRBJ1-2; 10 bases agree with TRBD1. Germline V gives CDR1 LNHDA, CDR2 SQIVND (reference sequence). Trimming cost V 3 bases and J 6 bases; bases outside gene matches: 13. The CDR3 covers 17 residues.

The chain joins TRBV9 to TRBJ2-7, with a weak D call TRBD2 (5 bases). The CDR3 has 15 residues. Trimming took off 0 bases at V and 5 bases at J, with 15 bases between the two ends. Germline CDR1 reads SGDLS; CDR2 reads YYNGEE. CDR3 DNA sequence: TGTGCCAGCAGCGTAGTAAGTGAGGGTCTAAACGAGCAGTACTTC. Translation: CASSVVSEGLNEQYF.

This clonotype is a singleton in its sample. The chain carries TRBV6-4 and TRBJ1-1; unclear D gene. This CDR3 spans 13 amino acids. Germline V gene lookup returns CDR1 MRHNA and CDR2 SNTAGT. Trimming removed 6 bases at V and 1 base at J, with 9 bases between. The CDR3 loop is CASSATRNTEAFF. The CDR3 DNA sequence: TGTGCCAGCAGCGCTACCCGGAACACTGAAGCTTTCTTT.

This clonotype was seen only a few times. This chain's CDR3 is CASSSLAGPSYNEQFF. The CDR3, as DNA: TGTGCCAGCAGTTCACTAGCGGGGCCCTCCTACAATGAGCAGTTCTTC. The rearrangement joins TRBV28 to TRBJ2-1; 10 bases line up with TRBD2. Germline trimming cut 4 bases from V and 0 bases from J; bases unmatched to any gene: 3. The V gene's germline CDR1 is MDHEN and CDR2 SYDVKM. CDR3 length: 16 residues.

The sample holds many counts of this clonotype. The chain combines TRBV12-3 or TRBV12-4 with TRBJ2-5; tentatively, D is TRBD2 (5 bases). The CDR3 spans 11 residues. V was clipped by 6 bases and J by 5 bases, with 7 bases between them. CDR3 amino acids: CASRGLETQYF. CDR3 sequence (DNA): TGTGCCAGCAGAGGACTGGAGACCCAGTACTTC.

The chain is built from TRBV20-1 and TRBJ2-7, with D unresolved. The CDR3 is 13 amino acids. The V end was cut by 4 bases, the J end by 6 bases, with 16 bases between. Germline CDR1 reads DFQATT; CDR2 reads SNEGSKA (reference sequence). The CDR3 DNA sequence: TGCAGTGCTACTATACCTACCGGTTCCGAGCAGTACTTC. Its protein is CSATIPTGSEQYF.

This clonotype appeared many times. V gene TRBV11-2 combines with J gene TRBJ1-5; possibly TRBD1 for D (6 bases). This CDR3 is built from 16 residues. V was clipped by 1 base and J by 1 base, with 11 bases between them. The V gene's germline CDR1 is SGHAT and CDR2 FQNNGV. The CDR3 nucleotides read TGTGCCAGCAGCTTAGGGAGGAGGGGGAGCAATCAGCCCCAGCATTTT. Protein sequence: CASSLGRRGSNQPQHF. Variable domain in full (rest from reference TRBV11-2 and TRBJ1-5): EAGVAQSPRYKIIEKRQSVAFWCNPISGHATLYWYQQILGQGPKLLIQFQNNGVVDDSQLPKDRFSAERLKGVDSTLKIQPAKLEDSAVYLCASSLGRRGSNQPQHFGDGTRLSIL.

This clonotype was seen more than once but under ten times. The chain is built from TRBV27 and TRBJ2-7; TRBD2 aligns across 12 bases. The CDR3 extends over 17 amino acids. Germline lookup yields CDR1 MNHEY and CDR2 SMNVEV (reference sequence). The junction had 13 bases not matched to a gene; V was cut back by 6 bases and J by 4 bases. The CDR3 loop reads CASSDLLAGGPSYEQYF. DNA of the CDR3: TGTGCCAGCAGCGACCTTCTAGCGGGAGGGCCGAGTTACGAGCAGTACTTC.

Many counts were recorded for this clonotype. The rearrangement joins TRBV4-1 to TRBJ2-5, with a possible D match to TRBD2 (7 bases). This CDR3 comprises 16 residues. V lost 4 bases to trimming and J lost 2 bases, with 17 bases between them. Germline-derived CDR1 and CDR2 are MGHRA and YSYEKL. CDR3 amino acids: CASSPLGGGRQETQYF. The CDR3, as DNA: TGCGCCAGCAGCCCCCTGGGAGGGGGACGGCAAGAGACCCAGTACTTC.

This clonotype was counted between two and nine times. J is TRBJ1-5 and V is TRBV4-1; D possibly corresponds to TRBD1 (5 bases). Trimming left V 3 bases short and J 6 bases short, with 18 bases between. The CDR3 is 16 residues long. In germline, CDR1 is MGHRA, CDR2 YSYEKL. This CDR3 is CASSQALRGRGQPQHF. The CDR3, as DNA: TGCGCCAGCAGCCAGGCTTTAAGGGGACGAGGTCAGCCCCAGCATTTT.

This rearrangement joins TRBV9 to TRBJ2-7, with 8 bases fitting TRBD2. Germline V gene sequence: CDR1 SGDLS, CDR2 YYNGEE. The CDR3 runs to 14 residues. V gave up 4 bases and J gave up 5 bases; unmatched junction bases: 8. The CDR3 coding sequence is TGTGCCAGCAGCTCAAGCGGGGGAAGCGACGAGCAGTACTTC. Protein: CASSSSGGSDEQYF.

The chain combines TRBV20-1 with TRBJ2-3; D is ambiguous. The V and J ends lost 4 bases and 3 bases respectively, with 5 bases between them. The germline V gene has CDR1 DFQATT and CDR2 SNEGSKA (reference sequence). This CDR3 contains 11 residues. The CDR3 reads CSATVTDTQYF. The DNA of the CDR3 is TGCAGTGCTACGGTGACAGATACGCAGTATTTT.

In this sample, this clonotype turned up many times. The chain uses TRBV12-3 or TRBV12-4 and TRBJ2-5; TRBD2 might be the D (5 bases). Between the trimmed V and J ends, which lost 2 bases and 6 bases, there was a span of 10 bases. The CDR3 has 13 amino acids. The CDR3 DNA follows: TGTGCCAGCAGTTTATCGACTACCAAGACCCAGTACTTC. This sequence encodes CASSLSTTKTQYF.